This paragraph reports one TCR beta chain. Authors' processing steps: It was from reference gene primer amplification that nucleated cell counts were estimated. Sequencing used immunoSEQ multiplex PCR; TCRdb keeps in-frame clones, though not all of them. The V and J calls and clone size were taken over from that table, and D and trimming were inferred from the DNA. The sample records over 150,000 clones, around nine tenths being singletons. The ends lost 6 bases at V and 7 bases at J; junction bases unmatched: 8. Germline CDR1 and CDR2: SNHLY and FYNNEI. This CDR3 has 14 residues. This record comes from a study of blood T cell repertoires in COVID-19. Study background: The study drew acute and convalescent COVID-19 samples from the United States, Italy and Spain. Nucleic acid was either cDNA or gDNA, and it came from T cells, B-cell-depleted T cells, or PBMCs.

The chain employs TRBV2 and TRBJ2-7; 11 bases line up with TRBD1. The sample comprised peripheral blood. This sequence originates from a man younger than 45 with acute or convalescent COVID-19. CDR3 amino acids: CASRMGQGVYEQYF. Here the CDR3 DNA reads TGTGCCAGCAGGATGGGACAGGGGGTGTATGAGCAGTACTTC.